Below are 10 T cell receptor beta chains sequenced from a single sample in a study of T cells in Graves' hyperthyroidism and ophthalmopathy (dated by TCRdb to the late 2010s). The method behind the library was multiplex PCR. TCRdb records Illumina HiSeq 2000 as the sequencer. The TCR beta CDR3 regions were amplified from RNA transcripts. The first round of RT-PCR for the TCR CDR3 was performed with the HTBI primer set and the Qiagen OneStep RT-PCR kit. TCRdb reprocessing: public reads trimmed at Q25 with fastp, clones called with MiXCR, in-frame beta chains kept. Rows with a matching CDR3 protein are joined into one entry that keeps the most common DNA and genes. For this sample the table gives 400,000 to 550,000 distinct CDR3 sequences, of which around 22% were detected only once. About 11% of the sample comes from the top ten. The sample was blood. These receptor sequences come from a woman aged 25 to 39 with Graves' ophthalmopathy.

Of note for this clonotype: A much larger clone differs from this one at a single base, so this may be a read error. The CDR3 here is CASGFSQRGPDGYTF. CDR3 DNA sequence: TGTGCCAGCGGCTTTTCCCAAAGGGGTCCGGATGGCTACACCTTC. The chain recombines TRBV7-8 with TRBJ1-2; D is possibly TRBD1 (5 bases). From germline, CDR1 is SGHVS and CDR2 FQNEAQ. The CDR3 is 15 residues long.

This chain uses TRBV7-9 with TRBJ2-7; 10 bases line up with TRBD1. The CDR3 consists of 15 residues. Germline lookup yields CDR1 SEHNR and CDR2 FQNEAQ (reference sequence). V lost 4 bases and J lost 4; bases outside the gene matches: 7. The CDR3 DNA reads TGTGCCAGCAGCTCCCCAGGACAGGGGGATTACGAGCAGTACTTC. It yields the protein CASSSPGQGDYEQYF.

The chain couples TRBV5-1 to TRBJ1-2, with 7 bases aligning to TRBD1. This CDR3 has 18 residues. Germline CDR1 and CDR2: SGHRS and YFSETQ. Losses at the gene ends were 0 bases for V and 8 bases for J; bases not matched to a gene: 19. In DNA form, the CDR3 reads TGCGCCAGCAGCTTGGTGCGGAGACAGGGCGGCACGGTGGTCGGCTACACCTTC. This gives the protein CASSLVRRQGGTVVGYTF.

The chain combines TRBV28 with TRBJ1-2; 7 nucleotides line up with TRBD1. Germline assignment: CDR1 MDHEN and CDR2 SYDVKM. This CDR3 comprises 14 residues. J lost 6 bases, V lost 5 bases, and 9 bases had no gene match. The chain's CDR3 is CASSTPGQSDGYTF. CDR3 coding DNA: TGTGCCAGCAGTACGCCGGGACAGAGCGATGGCTACACCTTC.

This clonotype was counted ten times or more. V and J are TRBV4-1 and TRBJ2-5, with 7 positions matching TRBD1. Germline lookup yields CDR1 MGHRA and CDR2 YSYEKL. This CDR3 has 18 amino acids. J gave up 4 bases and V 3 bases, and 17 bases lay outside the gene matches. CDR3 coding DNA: TGCGCCAGCAGCCACCGACAGGGATCGGGACCCGCCGGAGAGACCCAGTACTTC. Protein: CASSHRQGSGPAGETQYF.

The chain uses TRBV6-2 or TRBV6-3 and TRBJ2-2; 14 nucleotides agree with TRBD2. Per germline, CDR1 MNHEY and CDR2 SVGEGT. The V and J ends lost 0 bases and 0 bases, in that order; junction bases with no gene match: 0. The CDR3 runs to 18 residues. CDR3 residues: CASSYSTSGRANTGELFF. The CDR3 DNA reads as TGTGCCAGCAGTTACTCGACTAGCGGGAGGGCGAACACCGGGGAGCTGTTTTTT.

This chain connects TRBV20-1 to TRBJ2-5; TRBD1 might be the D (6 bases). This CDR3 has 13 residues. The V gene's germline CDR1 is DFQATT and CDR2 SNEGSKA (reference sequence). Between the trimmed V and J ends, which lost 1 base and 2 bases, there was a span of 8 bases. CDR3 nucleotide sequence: TGCAGTGCTAGAGGCGACAGGCAAGAGACCCAGTACTTC. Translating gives CSARGDRQETQYF.

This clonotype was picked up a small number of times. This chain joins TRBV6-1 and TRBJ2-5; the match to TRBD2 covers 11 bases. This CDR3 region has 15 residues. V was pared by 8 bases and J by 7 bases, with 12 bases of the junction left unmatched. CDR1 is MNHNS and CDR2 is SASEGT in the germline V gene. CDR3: CASETGTSGSMTQYF. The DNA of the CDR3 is TGTGCCAGCGAGACGGGGACTAGCGGCTCCATGACCCAGTACTTC.

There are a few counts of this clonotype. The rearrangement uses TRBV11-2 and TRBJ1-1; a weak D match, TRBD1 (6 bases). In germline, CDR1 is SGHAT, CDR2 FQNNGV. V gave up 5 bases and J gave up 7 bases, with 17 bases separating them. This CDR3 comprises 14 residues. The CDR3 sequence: CASSKRTEKIEAFF. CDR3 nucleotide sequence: TGTGCCAGCAGCAAAAGGACAGAGAAGATTGAAGCTTTCTTT.

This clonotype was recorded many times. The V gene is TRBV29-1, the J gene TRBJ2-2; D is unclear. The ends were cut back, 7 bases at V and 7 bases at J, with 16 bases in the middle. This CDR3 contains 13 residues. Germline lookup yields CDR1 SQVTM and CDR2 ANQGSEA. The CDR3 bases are TGCAGCGCCGACCTGAAAGGAGACGGGGAGCTGTTTTTT. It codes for CSADLKGDGELFF.